Reported below is one TCR beta chain. The sample belongs to a study of control samples from healthy donors and cancer patients. From germline, CDR1 is GTSNPN and CDR2 SVGIG (reference sequence). Trimming took 3 bases from V and 0 from J, leaving 18 bases between them. This CDR3 has 17 residues. This table comes from immunoSEQ multiplex PCR, and its TCRdb copy is limited to in-frame clones, with some not included. The top ten hold 0.68% of the sample, which has approximately 170,000 clones, more than 85% seen once. The sequenced material came from blood. The rearrangement links TRBV30 to TRBJ2-1; D may be TRBD2 (5 bases). The TCR was taken from a woman aged 25 to 45 in good health. The CDR3 region has the DNA TGTGCCTGGAGGGCGGAGGTCAGAGTAAGCTCCTACAATGAGCAGTTCTTC. Protein: CAWRAEVRVSSYNEQFF.